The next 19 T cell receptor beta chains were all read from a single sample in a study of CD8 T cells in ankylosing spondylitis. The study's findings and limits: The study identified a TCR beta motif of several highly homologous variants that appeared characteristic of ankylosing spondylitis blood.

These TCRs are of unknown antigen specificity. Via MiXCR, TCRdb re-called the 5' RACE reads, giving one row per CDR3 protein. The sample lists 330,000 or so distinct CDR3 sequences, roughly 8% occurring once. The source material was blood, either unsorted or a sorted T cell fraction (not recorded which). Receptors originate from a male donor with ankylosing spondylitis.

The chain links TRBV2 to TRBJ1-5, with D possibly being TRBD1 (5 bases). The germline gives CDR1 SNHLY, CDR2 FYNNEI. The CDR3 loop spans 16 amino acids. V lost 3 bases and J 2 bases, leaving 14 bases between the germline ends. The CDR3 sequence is CASSEFQGRGNQPQHF. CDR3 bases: TGTGCCAGCAGTGAGTTTCAGGGAAGAGGCAATCAGCCCCAGCATTTT.

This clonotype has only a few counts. The CDR3 region is CSARDLGGPGGGYTF. The CDR3 nucleotides are TGCAGTGCTAGAGATCTCGGGGGTCCGGGGGGGGGCTACACCTTC. The chain joins TRBV20-1 to TRBJ1-2, with TRBD1 as a possible D gene (5 bases). The germline V gene encodes CDR1 DFQATT and CDR2 SNEGSKA (reference sequence). The CDR3 consists of 15 residues. Trimming left V 0 bases short and J 8 bases short, with 19 bases between.

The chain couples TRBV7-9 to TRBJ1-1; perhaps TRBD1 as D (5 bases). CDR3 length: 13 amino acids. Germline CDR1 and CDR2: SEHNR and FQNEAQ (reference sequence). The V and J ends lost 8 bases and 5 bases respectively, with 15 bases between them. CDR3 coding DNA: TGTGCCAGCCGTCTTGGGACTGGAACTGAAGCTTTCTTT. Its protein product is CASRLGTGTEAFF.

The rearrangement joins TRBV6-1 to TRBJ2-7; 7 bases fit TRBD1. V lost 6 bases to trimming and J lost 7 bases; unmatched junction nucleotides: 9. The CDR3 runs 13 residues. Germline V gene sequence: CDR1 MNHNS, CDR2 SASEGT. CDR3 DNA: TGTGCCAGCAGCTCCGGGACAGAGGCTGAGCAGTACTTC. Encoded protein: CASSSGTEAEQYF.

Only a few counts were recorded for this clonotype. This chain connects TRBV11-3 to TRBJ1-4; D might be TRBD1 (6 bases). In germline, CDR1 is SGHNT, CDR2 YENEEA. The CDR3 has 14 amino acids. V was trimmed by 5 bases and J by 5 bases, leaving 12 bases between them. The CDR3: CASSPGVENEKLFF. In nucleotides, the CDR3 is TGTGCCAGCAGCCCAGGGGTCGAAAATGAAAAACTGTTTTTT.

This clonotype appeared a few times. CDR3 bases: TGTGCCAGCAGTCTAGGACTAGCGGGAGGCTCTAAGCAGTACTTC. This sequence encodes CASSLGLAGGSKQYF. This chain connects TRBV12-3 or TRBV12-4 to TRBJ2-7; 14 nucleotides line up with TRBD2. This CDR3 region has 15 residues. Germline trimming cut 5 bases from V and 8 bases from J; bases unmatched to any gene: 8.

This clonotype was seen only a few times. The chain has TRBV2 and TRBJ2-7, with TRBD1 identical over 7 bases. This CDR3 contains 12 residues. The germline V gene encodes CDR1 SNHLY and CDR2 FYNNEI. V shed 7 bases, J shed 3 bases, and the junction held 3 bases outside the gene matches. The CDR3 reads CASNRGNYEQYF. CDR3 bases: TGTGCCAGCAACAGGGGTAACTACGAGCAGTACTTC.

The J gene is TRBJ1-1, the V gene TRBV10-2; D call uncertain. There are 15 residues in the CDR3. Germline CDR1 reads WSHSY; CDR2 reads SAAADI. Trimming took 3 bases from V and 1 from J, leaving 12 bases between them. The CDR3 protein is CASSDPRTRNTEAFF. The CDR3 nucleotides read TGCGCCAGCAGTGACCCTCGGACCAGGAACACTGAAGCTTTCTTT.

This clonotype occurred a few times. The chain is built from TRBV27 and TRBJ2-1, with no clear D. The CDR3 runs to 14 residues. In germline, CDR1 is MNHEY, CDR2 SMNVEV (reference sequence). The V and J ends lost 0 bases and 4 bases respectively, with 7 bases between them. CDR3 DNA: TGTGCCAGCAGTTTATCCCCCCAATACAATGAGCAGTTCTTC. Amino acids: CASSLSPQYNEQFF.

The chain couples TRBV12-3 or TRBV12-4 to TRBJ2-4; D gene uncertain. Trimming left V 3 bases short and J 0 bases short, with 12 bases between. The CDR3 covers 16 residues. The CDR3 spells CASSLRRILAKNIQYF. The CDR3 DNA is TGTGCCAGCAGTTTGAGACGGATCCTAGCCAAAAACATTCAGTACTTC.

CDR3 DNA sequence: TGTGCCAGCAGGCTGAGATCAAACACCGGGGAGCTGTTTTTT. The encoded protein is CASRLRSNTGELFF. The chain links TRBV27 to TRBJ2-2; no clear D. Germline-derived CDR1 and CDR2 are MNHEY and SMNVEV (reference sequence). V lost 6 bases to trimming and J lost 2 bases, with 10 bases between them. The CDR3 consists of 14 residues.

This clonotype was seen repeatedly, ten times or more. CDR3 sequence (DNA): TGTGCCAGCACAGGTTCCAGGGGGAACACTGAAGCTTTCTTT. Translated: CASTGSRGNTEAFF. The chain is built from TRBV27 and TRBJ1-1; perhaps TRBD1 as D (6 bases). The CDR3 is 14 residues long. Germline CDR1 MNHEY, CDR2 SMNVEV (reference sequence). V lost 7 bases and J lost 1, with 13 bases in between.

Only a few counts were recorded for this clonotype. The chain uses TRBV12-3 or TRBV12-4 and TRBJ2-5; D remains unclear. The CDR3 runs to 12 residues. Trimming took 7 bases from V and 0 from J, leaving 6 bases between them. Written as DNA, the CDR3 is TGTGCCAGCACGGTGAACCAAGAGACCCAGTACTTC. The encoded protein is CASTVNQETQYF.

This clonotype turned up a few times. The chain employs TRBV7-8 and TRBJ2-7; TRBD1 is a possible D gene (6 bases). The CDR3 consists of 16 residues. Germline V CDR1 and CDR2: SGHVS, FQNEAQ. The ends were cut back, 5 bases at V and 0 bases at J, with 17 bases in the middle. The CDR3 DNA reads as TGTGCCAGCAGCATCCCACCGGGACACTACTCCTACGAGCAGTACTTC. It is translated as CASSIPPGHYSYEQYF.

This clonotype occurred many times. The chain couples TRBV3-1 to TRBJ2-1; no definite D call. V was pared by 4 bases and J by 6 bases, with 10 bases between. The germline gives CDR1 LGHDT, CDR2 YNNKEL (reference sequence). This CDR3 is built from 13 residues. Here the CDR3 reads CASSPMRTNEQFF. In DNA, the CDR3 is TGTGCCAGCAGCCCAATGCGGACCAATGAGCAGTTCTTC.

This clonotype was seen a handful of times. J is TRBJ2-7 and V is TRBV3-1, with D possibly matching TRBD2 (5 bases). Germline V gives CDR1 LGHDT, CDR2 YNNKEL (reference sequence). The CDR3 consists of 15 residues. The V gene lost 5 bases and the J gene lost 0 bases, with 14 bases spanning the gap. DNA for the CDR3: TGTGCCAGCAGCTCAGCGGTTACTAGCTCCTACGAGCAGTACTTC. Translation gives CASSSAVTSSYEQYF.

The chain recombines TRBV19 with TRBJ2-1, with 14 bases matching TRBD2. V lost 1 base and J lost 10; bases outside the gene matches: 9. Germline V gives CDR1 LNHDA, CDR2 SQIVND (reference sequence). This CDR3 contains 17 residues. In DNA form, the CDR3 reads TGTGCCAGTAGTATAGGGCCTGGGACTAGCGGGAGTTGGGAGCAGTTCTTC. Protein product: CASSIGPGTSGSWEQFF.

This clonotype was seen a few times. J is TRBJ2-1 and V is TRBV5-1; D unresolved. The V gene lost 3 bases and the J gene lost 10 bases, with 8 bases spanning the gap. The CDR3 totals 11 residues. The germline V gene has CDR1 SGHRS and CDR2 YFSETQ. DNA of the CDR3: TGCGCCAGCAGCTGGACCGGGGAGCAGTTCTTC. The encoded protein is CASSWTGEQFF.

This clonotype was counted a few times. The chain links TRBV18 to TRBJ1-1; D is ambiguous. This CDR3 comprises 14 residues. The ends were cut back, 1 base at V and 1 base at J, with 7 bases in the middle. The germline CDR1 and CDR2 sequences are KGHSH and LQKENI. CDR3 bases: TGTGCCAGCTCACCACAGGGTTGGAACACTGAAGCTTTCTTT. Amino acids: CASSPQGWNTEAFF.